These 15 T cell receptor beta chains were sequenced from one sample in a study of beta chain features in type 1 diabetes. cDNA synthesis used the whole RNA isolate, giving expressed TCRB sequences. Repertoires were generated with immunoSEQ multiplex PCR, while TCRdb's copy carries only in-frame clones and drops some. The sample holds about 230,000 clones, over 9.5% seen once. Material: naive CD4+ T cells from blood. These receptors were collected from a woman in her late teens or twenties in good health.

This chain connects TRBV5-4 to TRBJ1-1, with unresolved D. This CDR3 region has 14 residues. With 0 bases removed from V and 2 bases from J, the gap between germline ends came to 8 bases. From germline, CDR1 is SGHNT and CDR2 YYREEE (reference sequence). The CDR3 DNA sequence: TGTGCCAGCAGCTTGGAGCGGGTTAACACTGAAGCTTTCTTT. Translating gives CASSLERVNTEAFF.

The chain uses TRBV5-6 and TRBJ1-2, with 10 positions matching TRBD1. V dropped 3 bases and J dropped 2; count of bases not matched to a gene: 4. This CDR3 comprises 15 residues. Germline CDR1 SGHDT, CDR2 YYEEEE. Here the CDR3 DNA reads TGTGCCAGCAGCTACCGGGACAGGGGCAACTATGGCTACACCTTC. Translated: CASSYRDRGNYGYTF.

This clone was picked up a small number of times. This CDR3 is CASSLVTGAGGNQPQHF. The CDR3 nucleotides read TGTGCCAGCAGCTTAGTGACGGGCGCGGGAGGGAATCAGCCCCAGCATTTT. The chain links TRBV7-9 to TRBJ1-5; no clear D gene. The CDR3 is 17 amino acids. Trimming removed 1 base from V and 4 bases from J, with 17 bases in between. Germline assignment: CDR1 SEHNR and CDR2 FQNEAQ (reference sequence).

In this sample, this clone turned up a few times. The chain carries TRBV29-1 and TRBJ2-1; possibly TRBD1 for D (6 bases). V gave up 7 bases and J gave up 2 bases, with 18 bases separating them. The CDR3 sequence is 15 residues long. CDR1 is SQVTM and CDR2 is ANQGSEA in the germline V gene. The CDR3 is CSAKTGGEPYNEQFF. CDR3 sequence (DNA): TGCAGCGCCAAGACAGGCGGAGAGCCCTACAATGAGCAGTTCTTC.

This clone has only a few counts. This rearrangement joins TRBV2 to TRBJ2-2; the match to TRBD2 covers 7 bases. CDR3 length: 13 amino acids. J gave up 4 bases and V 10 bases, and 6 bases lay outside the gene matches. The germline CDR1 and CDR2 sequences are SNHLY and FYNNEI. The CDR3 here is CATGLVRTGELFF. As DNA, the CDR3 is TGTGCCACCGGACTAGTCCGCACCGGGGAGCTGTTTTTT.

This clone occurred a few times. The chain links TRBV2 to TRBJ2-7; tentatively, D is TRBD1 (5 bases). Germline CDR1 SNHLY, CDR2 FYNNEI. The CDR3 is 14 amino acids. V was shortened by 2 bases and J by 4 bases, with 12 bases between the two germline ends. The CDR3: CASSEQGRDYEQYF. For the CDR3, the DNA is TGTGCCAGCAGTGAACAGGGCCGAGATTACGAGCAGTACTTC.

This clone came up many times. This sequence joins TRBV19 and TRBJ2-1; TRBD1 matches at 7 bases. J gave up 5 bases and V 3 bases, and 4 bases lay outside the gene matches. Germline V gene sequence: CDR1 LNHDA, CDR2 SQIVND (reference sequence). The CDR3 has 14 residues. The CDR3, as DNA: TGTGCCAGTAGTATTATCAGGGGGAACAATGAGCAGTTCTTC. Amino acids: CASSIIRGNNEQFF.

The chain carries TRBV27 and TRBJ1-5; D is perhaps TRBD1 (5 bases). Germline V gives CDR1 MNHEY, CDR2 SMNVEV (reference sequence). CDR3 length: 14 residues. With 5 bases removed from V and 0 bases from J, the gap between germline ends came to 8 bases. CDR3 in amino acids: CASSEGLSNQPQHF. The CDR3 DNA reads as TGTGCCAGCAGTGAGGGACTTAGCAATCAGCCCCAGCATTTT.

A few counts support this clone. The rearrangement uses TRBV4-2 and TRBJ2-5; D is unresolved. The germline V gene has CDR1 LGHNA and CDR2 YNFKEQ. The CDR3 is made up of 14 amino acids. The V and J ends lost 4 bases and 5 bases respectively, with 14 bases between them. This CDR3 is CASSPQLAGETQYF. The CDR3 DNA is TGTGCCAGCAGCCCACAGCTTGCTGGGGAGACCCAGTACTTC.

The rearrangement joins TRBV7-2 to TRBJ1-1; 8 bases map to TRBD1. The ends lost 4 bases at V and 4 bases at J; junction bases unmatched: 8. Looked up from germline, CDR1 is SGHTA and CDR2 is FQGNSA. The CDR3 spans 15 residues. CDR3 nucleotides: TGTGCCAGCAGCTACCGCGGACAGGGAGGCACTGAAGCTTTCTTT. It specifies CASSYRGQGGTEAFF.

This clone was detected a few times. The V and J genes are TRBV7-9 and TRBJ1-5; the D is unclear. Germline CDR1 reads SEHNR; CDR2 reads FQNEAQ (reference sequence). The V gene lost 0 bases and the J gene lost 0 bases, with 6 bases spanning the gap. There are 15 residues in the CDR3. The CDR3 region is CASSLAQSSNQPQHF. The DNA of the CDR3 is TGTGCCAGCAGCTTAGCACAGTCTAGCAATCAGCCCCAGCATTTT.

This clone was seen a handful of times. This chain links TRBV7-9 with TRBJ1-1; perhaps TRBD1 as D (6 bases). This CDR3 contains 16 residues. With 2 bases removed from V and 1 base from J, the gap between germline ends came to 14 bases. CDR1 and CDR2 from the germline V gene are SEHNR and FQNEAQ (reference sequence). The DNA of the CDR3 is TGTGCCAGCAGCTTAACCACAGGGTGGAGGAACACTGAAGCTTTCTTT. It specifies CASSLTTGWRNTEAFF.

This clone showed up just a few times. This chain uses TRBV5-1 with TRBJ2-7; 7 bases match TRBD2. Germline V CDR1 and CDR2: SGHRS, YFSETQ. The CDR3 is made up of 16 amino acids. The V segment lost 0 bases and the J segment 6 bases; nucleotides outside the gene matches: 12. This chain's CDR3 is CASSLEGGLGTFEQYF. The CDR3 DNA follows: TGCGCCAGCAGCTTGGAGGGAGGACTAGGAACATTCGAGCAGTACTTC.

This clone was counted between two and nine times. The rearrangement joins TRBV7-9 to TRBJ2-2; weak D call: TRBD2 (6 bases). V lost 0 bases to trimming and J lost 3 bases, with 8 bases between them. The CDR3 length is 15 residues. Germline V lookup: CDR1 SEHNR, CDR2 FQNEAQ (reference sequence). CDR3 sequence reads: CASSLASGYTGELFF. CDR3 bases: TGTGCCAGCAGCTTAGCCAGCGGGTACACCGGGGAGCTGTTTTTT.

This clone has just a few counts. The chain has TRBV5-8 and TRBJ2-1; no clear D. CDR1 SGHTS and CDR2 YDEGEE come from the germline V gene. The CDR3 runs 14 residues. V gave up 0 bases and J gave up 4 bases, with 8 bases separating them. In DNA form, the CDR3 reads TGTGCCAGCAGCTTGGCTCGTGAGTACAATGAGCAGTTCTTC. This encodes CASSLAREYNEQFF.